The following is a T cell receptor beta chain sequence with its context. Its specificity is not known. With 3 bases removed from V and 7 bases from J, the gap between germline ends came to 17 bases. Germline V lookup: CDR1 MDHEN, CDR2 SYDVKM. There are 15 residues in the CDR3. TCRdb's table, derived via immunoSEQ multiplex PCR, lists solely in-frame clones and lacks some. The data contain 10,000 to 11,000 clones, around 66% of them singletons. This sample is drawn from a study of chemoradiotherapy in HPV16-positive cancers. Study-level information: Candidate HPV-specific clones and shared TCR motifs came from a couple of HPV16-positive patients. Study-level points and caveats: During treatment, candidate HPV-specific clones and E7-related motifs expanded in tumor. HPV-responsive T-cell expansion during chemoradiotherapy was linked to improved recurrence-free survival in HPV16-positive patients. HPV-specific T cells were functionally defined from only a couple of HPV16-positive patients.

V gene TRBV28 combines with J gene TRBJ2-3; D gene ambiguous. Collection took place from a patient who underwent chemoradiotherapy. This TCR was sampled from a human donor with HPV-associated anogenital cancer. CDR3 loop: CASSLWVGSGNTQYF. The CDR3 nucleotides read TGTGCCAGCAGTTTGTGGGTGGGGTCAGGAAATACGCAGTATTTT.